A single sample is the source of the 6 T cell receptor beta chains below, sequenced in a study of blood T cell repertoires in COVID-19. Here immunoSEQ multiplex PCR was the method, and the copy in TCRdb shows in-frame clones only, minus some. The sample lists fewer than 130,000 clones; 75% to 90% were seen once. The sample consisted of peripheral blood. The source is an elderly woman with acute or convalescent COVID-19.

This clone was counted once. This sequence joins TRBV28 and TRBJ1-1; no definite D call. Germline V gene data show CDR1 as MDHEN and CDR2 as SYDVKM. V lost 3 bases to trimming and J lost 7 bases, with 9 bases between them. This CDR3 has 12 residues. The DNA for the CDR3 is TGTGCCAGCAGTTTTTCCCAGTATGAAGCTTTCTTT. Its protein product is CASSFSQYEAFF.

The rearrangement links TRBV7-6 to TRBJ2-7, with 7 bases aligning to TRBD1. J was trimmed by 3 bases and V by 6 bases; bases with no gene match: 5. The CDR3 extends over 13 amino acids. Looked up from germline, CDR1 is SGHVS and CDR2 is FNYEAQ. The DNA for the CDR3 is TGTGCCAGCAGTCTTGACAGGGTCTACGAGCAGTACTTC. This gives the protein CASSLDRVYEQYF.

V gene TRBV6-5 combines with J gene TRBJ2-2; possibly TRBD2 for D (5 bases). From germline, CDR1 is MNHEY and CDR2 SVGAGI. The length of the CDR3 is 13 residues. Trimming removed 5 bases from V and 5 bases from J, with 9 bases in between. The CDR3 DNA reads as TGTGCCAGCAGTATTCCGGGGACCGGGGAGCTGTTTTTT. Encoded protein: CASSIPGTGELFF.

The V gene is TRBV12-5, the J gene TRBJ1-2; D is possibly TRBD1 (6 bases). V lost 1 base and J 3 bases, leaving 6 bases between the germline ends. Germline V gives CDR1 LGHNT, CDR2 FRNRAP. The CDR3 is made up of 13 amino acids. In DNA, the CDR3 is TGTGCTAGTGGTTTGGCAGGGGACTATGGCTACACCTTC. Translation: CASGLAGDYGYTF.

CDR3: CASSQWGVSYEQYF. The CDR3 nucleotides read TGTGCCAGCAGCCAGTGGGGGGTGTCCTACGAGCAGTACTTC. V is TRBV3-1 (or the pseudogene TRBV3-2) and J is TRBJ2-7, with D possibly TRBD2 on 6 matching bases. CDR3 length: 14 amino acids. Deletions cut 3 bases from V and 1 base from J, with 10 bases between. Germline loops: CDR1 LGHDT, CDR2 YNNKEL (reference sequence).

This clone occurred once. The chain is built from TRBV21-1 and TRBJ2-6; the table names TRBD1, a call not compared with the DNA. TRBV21-1 is deemed a pseudogene. The CDR3 is 17 amino acids. The CDR3 DNA reads TGTGCCAGCAGCGAAAGTCCCACAGGGGTCGGGGCCAACGTCCTGACTTTC. This encodes CASSESPTGVGANVLTF.